What follows are 14 T cell receptor beta chains derived from one specimen sequenced in a study of sequential checkpoint blockade in melanoma. Repertoires were generated with immunoSEQ multiplex PCR, while TCRdb's copy carries only in-frame clones and drops some. The data hold 900 to 1,100 clones, with around 21% observed a single time. Regarding treatment: randomized to nivolumab then ipilimumab (arm A) or the reverse (arm B). The sequencing used tumor tissue (inferred from file names), collected from a patient given nivolumab and ipilimumab in sequence. The origin of the receptors is a human donor with melanoma.

This clone was seen a few times. This sequence joins TRBV7-1 and TRBJ1-2; D gene uncertain. TRBV7-1 is an open reading frame whose function is uncertain. The CDR3 extends over 13 amino acids. V lost 8 bases and J lost 6, with 16 bases in between. CDR3 in amino acids: CASSKGQGHGYTF. The CDR3 DNA sequence: TGTGCCAGCTCCAAAGGCCAAGGCCATGGCTACACCTTC.

This clone is medium-sized within its sample. V and J are TRBV11-3 and TRBJ2-5, with 7 positions matching TRBD2. Trimming took 2 bases from V and 4 from J; bases not matched to a gene: 10. The CDR3 is made up of 16 amino acids. Germline V gene data show CDR1 as SGHNT and CDR2 as YENEEA. The CDR3 nucleotides read TGTGCCAGCAGCTTATTAGGCGGGGGAGGGTCAGAGACCCAGTACTTC. It encodes CASSLLGGGGSETQYF.

Sample share makes this clone medium-sized (0.01 to 0.1%). The V gene is TRBV11-3, the J gene TRBJ2-7; 8 positions match TRBD1. The CDR3 is 16 amino acids. V shed 6 bases, J shed 5 bases, and the junction held 15 bases outside the gene matches. Germline values: CDR1 SGHNT, CDR2 YENEEA. In nucleotides, the CDR3 is TGTGCCAGCAGGTCTTACGGACAGGGCCCGAGGGACGAGCAGTACTTC. Residues: CASRSYGQGPRDEQYF.

Relative to its sample, this clone is large. The DNA for the CDR3 is TGTGCCAGCAGTTCTCGACAGGGTTCGAACACTGAAGCTTTCTTT. Amino acids: CASSSRQGSNTEAFF. The chain combines TRBV6-8 with TRBJ1-1; TRBD1 agrees at 7 bases. Losses at the gene ends were 4 bases for V and 1 base for J; bases not matched to a gene: 6. The CDR3 contains 15 residues. Germline lookup yields CDR1 MNHGY and CDR2 SAAAGT.

This clone was counted between two and nine times. CDR3 nucleotide sequence: TGTGCCAGCGGATCCACTGACAATGAGCAGTTCTTC. This encodes CASGSTDNEQFF. The chain employs TRBV9 and TRBJ2-1; no clear D gene. With 7 bases removed from V and 5 bases from J, the gap between germline ends came to 10 bases. Germline lookup yields CDR1 SGDLS and CDR2 YYNGEE. The CDR3 runs 12 residues.

This sequence joins TRBV15 and TRBJ1-1; TRBD1 matches at 7 bases. CDR3 length: 16 residues. Per germline, CDR1 LNHNV and CDR2 YYDKDF (reference sequence). The ends lost 5 bases at V and 3 bases at J; junction bases unmatched: 12. CDR3 in DNA: TGTGCCACCAGCGGATTTCGAGGGGGCGAAGACACTGAAGCTTTCTTT. Translation: CATSGFRGGEDTEAFF. Using reference TRBV15 and TRBJ1-1 for the parts outside the CDR3, the full variable domain is DAMVIQNPRYQVTQFGKPVTLSCSQTLNHNVMYWYQQKSSQAPKLLFHYYDKDFNNEADTPDNFQSRRPNTSFCFLDIRSPGLGDTAMYLCATSGFRGGEDTEAFFGQGTRLTVV.

The chain combines TRBV19 with TRBJ2-2; TRBD2 matches 12 bases. Germline V gene data show CDR1 as LNHDA and CDR2 as SQIVND (reference sequence). The CDR3 runs 19 residues. The J segment lost 5 bases and the V segment lost 4 bases, leaving 14 bases of the junction unmatched. CDR3 region: CASSTAPSGGARRTGELFF. CDR3 sequence (DNA): TGTGCCAGTAGTACAGCCCCTAGCGGGGGGGCGAGGAGGACCGGGGAGCTGTTTTTT. The full variable domain, completed using reference TRBV19 and TRBJ2-2, is DGGITQSPKYLFRKEGQNVTLSCEQNLNHDAMYWYRQDPGQGLRLIYYSQIVNDFQKGDIAEGYSVSREKKESFPLTVTSAQKNPTAFYLCASSTAPSGGARRTGELFFGEGSRLTVL.

The rearrangement links TRBV29-1 to TRBJ1-5; D possibly corresponds to TRBD1 (5 bases). Looked up from germline, CDR1 is SQVTM and CDR2 is ANQGSEA. Trimming took 4 bases from V and 3 from J, leaving 7 bases between them. The length of the CDR3 is 12 residues. CDR3 bases: TGCAGCGTTGGGGACCTCAATCAGCCCCAGCATTTT. It translates to CSVGDLNQPQHF.

The CDR3 loop is CASSLQENQPQHF. DNA for the CDR3: TGTGCCAGCAGCCTACAAGAGAATCAGCCCCAGCATTTT. The genes are TRBV16 and TRBJ1-5; no firm D call. This CDR3 is built from 13 residues. V lost 4 bases and J lost 4, with 8 bases in between. The germline CDR1 and CDR2 sequences are KGHSY and FQNENV.

V usage is TRBV4-1 and J usage is TRBJ2-2; D unclear. CDR1 is MGHRA and CDR2 is YSYEKL in the germline V gene. The ends were cut back, 3 bases at V and 4 bases at J, with 12 bases in the middle. This CDR3 is 15 amino acids long. In DNA form, the CDR3 reads TGCGCCAGCAGCCATTACATAGCTTCCACCGGGGAGCTGTTTTTT. Translated, it gives CASSHYIASTGELFF.

The chain is built from TRBV19 and TRBJ1-1; maybe TRBD1 (6 bases). Looked up from germline, CDR1 is LNHDA and CDR2 is SQIVND (reference sequence). The V gene lost 5 bases and the J gene lost 3 bases, with 10 bases spanning the gap. This CDR3 has 13 residues. CDR3 sequence (DNA): TGTGCCAGTAGTTGGACAGAGGACACTGAAGCTTTCTTT. Protein sequence: CASSWTEDTEAFF. The entire variable domain, with the rest obtained from reference TRBV19 and TRBJ1-1, is as follows: DGGITQSPKYLFRKEGQNVTLSCEQNLNHDAMYWYRQDPGQGLRLIYYSQIVNDFQKGDIAEGYSVSREKKESFPLTVTSAQKNPTAFYLCASSWTEDTEAFFGQGTRLTVV.

The chain combines TRBV11-3 with TRBJ1-5, with a possible D match to TRBD1 (5 bases). CDR3 length: 15 residues. Germline loops: CDR1 SGHNT, CDR2 YENEEA. Trimming pared 5 bases from V and 2 bases from J, leaving 13 bases between. The CDR3 reads CASSLDFRGNQPQHF. The DNA of the CDR3 is TGTGCCAGCAGCCTTGACTTCAGGGGCAATCAGCCCCAGCATTTT. Combining the CDR3 with reference TRBV11-3 and TRBJ1-5 gives the whole variable domain EAGVVQSPRYKIIEKKQPVAFWCNPISGHNTLYWYLQNLGQGPELLIRYENEEAVDDSQLPKDRFSAERLKGVDSTLKIQPAELGDSAVYLCASSLDFRGNQPQHFGDGTRLSIL.

V gene TRBV15 combines with J gene TRBJ1-1, with no clear D. From germline, CDR1 is LNHNV and CDR2 YYDKDF (reference sequence). Trimming took 1 base from V and 0 from J, leaving 9 bases between them. The CDR3 has 15 amino acids. The CDR3 DNA reads TGTGCCACCAGCAGAGTAGCCGAGATGAACACTGAAGCTTTCTTT. Encoded protein: CATSRVAEMNTEAFF.

This clone occurred a few times. V usage is TRBV11-3 and J usage is TRBJ1-4; 10 bases align to TRBD1. The CDR3 has 14 amino acids. J gave up 10 bases and V 3 bases, and 5 bases lay outside the gene matches. Germline V gives CDR1 SGHNT, CDR2 YENEEA. The chain's CDR3 is CASSLGGQGGKLFF. For the CDR3, the DNA is TGTGCCAGCAGCTTGGGAGGACAGGGGGGAAAACTGTTTTTT.